Listed here are 22 T cell receptor beta chains from one sample, sequenced in a study of identical twins (dated by TCRdb to 2016 to 2018). The library was prepared using 5' RACE. The data were produced on an Illumina HiSeq 2000. TCRdb ran its own pipeline on the public reads, namely fastp trimming at Q25 and MiXCR clone calling, and kept in-frame beta chains. CDR3 protein duplicates are merged, each entry listing the most common genes and DNA. The sample yields approximately 210,000 distinct CDR3 sequences; around a sixth were counted once. The top ten hold over 35% of the sample. A further study also used this sample, focusing on T cells expressing NK-cell markers.

Input material: CD8+ T cells sorted from blood. The receptors derive from a woman between 18 and 29 years old in good health.

This clonotype was seen only a few times. The gene calls are TRBV2 and TRBJ2-3; 14 bases align to TRBD2. This CDR3 contains 17 residues. Germline assignment: CDR1 SNHLY and CDR2 FYNNEI. Trimming at V came to 4 bases and at J to 6 bases, leaving 9 bases not matched to a gene. The chain's CDR3 is CASSGGLAGGPLDTQYF. In DNA, the CDR3 is TGTGCCAGCAGTGGCGGACTAGCGGGGGGTCCCCTGGATACGCAGTATTTT. Full variable domain (remainder filled in from reference TRBV2 and TRBJ2-3): EPEVTQTPSHQVTQMGQEVILRCVPISNHLYFYWYRQILGQKVEFLVSFYNNEISEKSEIFDDQFSVERPDGSNFTLKIRSTKLEDSAMYFCASSGGLAGGPLDTQYFGPGTRLTVL.

The V and J genes are TRBV7-9 and TRBJ2-1, with 13 bases matching TRBD2. J lost 7 bases, V lost 6 bases, and 9 bases had no gene match. From germline, CDR1 is SEHNR and CDR2 FQNEAQ (reference sequence). This CDR3 is built from 16 residues. The CDR3 protein is CASSPGLAGAINEQFF. In DNA, the CDR3 is TGTGCCAGCAGTCCTGGACTAGCGGGGGCGATAAATGAGCAGTTCTTC.

V is TRBV7-6 and J is TRBJ2-5; 12 nucleotides match TRBD2. The CDR3 is 17 amino acids. CDR1 is SGHVS, CDR2 FNYEAQ, per germline. V shed 4 bases and J 3 bases; nucleotides not matched to a gene: 9. In DNA form, the CDR3 reads TGTGCCAGCAGCTCCGGACTAGCGGGACCGAATAAAGAGACCCAGTACTTC. Its translation is CASSSGLAGPNKETQYF. The full variable domain, in which reference TRBV7-6 and TRBJ2-5 provide the parts outside the CDR3, is GAGVSQSPRYKVTKRGQDVALRCDPISGHVSLYWYRQALGQGPEFLTYFNYEAQQDKSGLPNDRFSAERPEGSISTLTIQRTEQRDSAMYRCASSSGLAGPNKETQYFGPGTRLLVL.

This clonotype was seen only a few times. This chain links TRBV6-2 or TRBV6-3 with TRBJ2-5; 9 bases line up with TRBD2. Trimming removed 5 bases from V and 2 bases from J; junction bases left unmatched: 6. CDR1 MNHEY and CDR2 SVGEGT come from the germline V gene. CDR3 length: 15 residues. The CDR3 coding sequence is TGTGCCAGCAGTAGACTAGCGGATTATCAAGAGACCCAGTACTTC. Translation: CASSRLADYQETQYF.

This clonotype has only a few counts. One junction end does not reproduce the germline sequence, and a read error may be involved. The chain employs TRBV11-2 and TRBJ2-5; 7 bases are shared with TRBD2. The germline CDR1 and CDR2 sequences are SGHAT and FQNNGV. The CDR3 spans 16 residues. The chain's CDR3 is CASSATSRGDHETQYF. The CDR3 DNA sequence: TGTGCCAGCAGCGCGACTAGCCGGGGAGACCATGAGACCCAGTACTTC.

The chain has TRBV9 and TRBJ1-6; D unresolved. The germline CDR1 and CDR2 sequences are SGDLS and YYNGEE. This CDR3 spans 14 amino acids. With 0 bases removed from V and 8 bases from J, the gap between germline ends came to 9 bases. The CDR3 loop reads CASSVAPAHSPLHF. DNA for the CDR3: TGTGCCAGCAGCGTAGCGCCGGCACATTCACCCCTCCACTTT.

This clonotype appeared a few times. The rearrangement links TRBV12-3 or TRBV12-4 to TRBJ2-3; 12 bases line up with TRBD2. V dropped 6 bases and J dropped 6; count of bases not matched to a gene: 10. This CDR3 has 16 residues. The CDR3 DNA is TGTGCCAGCAGCCCAGGACTAGCGGGACCCCCTGATACGCAGTATTTT. Protein sequence: CASSPGLAGPPDTQYF.

V gene TRBV5-1 combines with J gene TRBJ2-1; 9 bases are shared with TRBD2. The CDR3 extends over 15 amino acids. The germline CDR1 and CDR2 sequences are SGHRS and YFSETQ. V gave up 4 bases and J gave up 8 bases; unmatched junction bases: 10. CDR3 amino acids: CASSLSGTSPDEQFF. The CDR3 nucleotides are TGCGCCAGCAGCCTTTCCGGGACTAGCCCCGATGAGCAGTTCTTC.

The chain is built from TRBV2 and TRBJ2-2, with unresolved D. The CDR3 is 15 residues long. Germline V gene data show CDR1 as SNHLY and CDR2 as FYNNEI. V was pared by 7 bases and J by 5 bases, with 17 bases between. CDR3 residues: CASTYLRPETGELFF. The CDR3 DNA follows: TGTGCCAGCACCTATCTCCGGCCGGAGACCGGGGAGCTGTTTTTT.

A few counts support this clonotype. The genes are TRBV12-3 or TRBV12-4 and TRBJ1-2, with a weak D call TRBD1 (5 bases). V was trimmed by 5 bases and J by 6 bases, leaving 19 bases between them. This CDR3 is built from 15 residues. CDR3: CASSGTGTIMDGYTF. The CDR3, as DNA: TGTGCCAGCAGTGGTACCGGGACCATCATGGATGGCTACACCTTC.

A few counts support this clonotype. This rearrangement joins TRBV12-3 or TRBV12-4 to TRBJ1-2; 9 positions agree with TRBD1. The CDR3 sequence is 14 residues long. V shed 10 bases and J 6 bases; nucleotides not matched to a gene: 12. The CDR3 DNA sequence: TGTGCCACCTCCCCCCCGGACAGGGGAGATGGCTACACCTTC. Its translation is CATSPPDRGDGYTF.

This clonotype came up a few times. The gene calls are TRBV4-3 and TRBJ2-7; 8 bases align to TRBD1. Trimming at V came to 0 bases and at J to 4 bases, leaving 8 bases not matched to a gene. The CDR3 contains 16 residues. The V gene's germline CDR1 is LGHNA and CDR2 YSLEER. CDR3 loop: CASSQDQGTGSYEQYF. DNA for the CDR3: TGCGCCAGCAGCCAAGATCAAGGGACAGGTTCATACGAGCAGTACTTC.

This clonotype showed up just a few times. The gene calls are TRBV19 and TRBJ2-5; 10 nucleotides match TRBD1. V shed 5 bases, J shed 4 bases, and the junction held 7 bases outside the gene matches. Germline CDR1 is LNHDA and CDR2 is SQIVND (reference sequence). This CDR3 is 15 amino acids long. This CDR3 reads CASSWGTGEGETQYF. The CDR3 coding sequence is TGTGCCAGTAGTTGGGGGACAGGGGAGGGAGAGACCCAGTACTTC.

This clonotype turned up a few times. This chain connects TRBV12-3 or TRBV12-4 to TRBJ1-5; D ambiguous. Trimming pared 6 bases from V and 3 bases from J, leaving 12 bases between. The CDR3 is 14 residues long. CDR3 DNA sequence: TGTGCCAGCAGCTTTGATCCGGTCAATCAGCCCCAGCATTTT. The encoded protein is CASSFDPVNQPQHF.

This clonotype has more than one count but fewer than ten. The rearrangement uses TRBV20-1 and TRBJ2-2, with D perhaps assigned TRBD1 or TRBD2 (5 bases each). Germline lookup yields CDR1 DFQATT and CDR2 SNEGSKA (reference sequence). The CDR3 contains 16 residues. V lost 6 bases and J 4 bases, leaving 21 bases between the germline ends. This chain's CDR3 is CSAELTGARGTGELFF. The CDR3 region has the DNA TGCAGTGCCGAACTCACCGGGGCCCGTGGCACCGGGGAGCTGTTTTTT.

This chain connects TRBV7-2 to TRBJ2-1, with 14 nucleotides matching TRBD2. The CDR3 contains 15 residues. Germline lookup yields CDR1 SGHTA and CDR2 FQGNSA. Trimming removed 5 bases from V and 6 bases from J; junction bases left unmatched: 3. Here the CDR3 DNA reads TGTGCCAGCAGCGAAGGGACTAGCGGGAGCAATGAGCAGTTCTTC. Encoded protein: CASSEGTSGSNEQFF.

The chain recombines TRBV15 with TRBJ2-2; 14 nucleotides line up with TRBD2. Germline V gene lookup returns CDR1 LNHNV and CDR2 YYDKDF (reference sequence). Trimming removed 3 bases from V and 6 bases from J; junction bases left unmatched: 3. The CDR3 spans 16 residues. The CDR3 region is CATSRGLAGAAGELFF. In DNA, the CDR3 is TGTGCCACCAGCAGGGGACTAGCGGGAGCGGCCGGGGAGCTGTTTTTT. The entire variable domain, with the rest obtained from reference TRBV15 and TRBJ2-2, is as follows: DAMVIQNPRYQVTQFGKPVTLSCSQTLNHNVMYWYQQKSSQAPKLLFHYYDKDFNNEADTPDNFQSRRPNTSFCFLDIRSPGLGDTAMYLCATSRGLAGAAGELFFGEGSRLTVL.

The V and J genes are TRBV4-3 and TRBJ2-1; perhaps TRBD1 as D (5 bases). The CDR3 loop spans 15 amino acids. Germline V gene data show CDR1 as LGHNA and CDR2 as YSLEER. The ends were cut back, 1 base at V and 8 bases at J, with 15 bases in the middle. In DNA, the CDR3 is TGCGCCAGCAGCCAAGGACAGCGCTTGGGTTATGAGCAGTTCTTC. Its translation is CASSQGQRLGYEQFF.

This clonotype has ten or more counts. The chain has TRBV20-1 and TRBJ2-7; D may be TRBD1 (6 bases). Germline values: CDR1 DFQATT, CDR2 SNEGSKA (reference sequence). Trimming stripped 1 base from V and 6 bases from J, with 28 bases between. This CDR3 region has 18 residues. In DNA, the CDR3 is TGCAGTGCTAGAGCTGCCTCCTTACAGGGCCGTCTATCGTCCGAGCAGTACTTC. Its protein product is CSARAASLQGRLSSEQYF.

The chain employs TRBV4-3 and TRBJ1-5; possibly TRBD1 for D (6 bases). The CDR3 runs 17 residues. Germline CDR1 reads LGHNA; CDR2 reads YSLEER. V lost 1 base and J 1 base, leaving 14 bases between the germline ends. The chain's CDR3 is CASSQGIGTPSNQPQHF. Written as DNA, the CDR3 is TGCGCCAGCAGCCAAGGCATTGGGACACCCAGCAATCAGCCCCAGCATTTT.

This clonotype was seen a handful of times. The V and J genes are TRBV10-3 and TRBJ1-1; 9 nucleotides line up with TRBD1. This CDR3 region has 17 residues. Looked up from germline, CDR1 is ENHRY and CDR2 is SYGVKD. Trimming cost V 3 bases and J 4 bases; bases outside gene matches: 12. CDR3 amino acids: CAISETNPGQGATEAFF. In DNA, the CDR3 is TGTGCCATCAGTGAAACGAATCCGGGACAGGGAGCCACTGAAGCTTTCTTT.

This clonotype was recorded a few times. CDR3 nucleotide sequence: TGTGCCAGCAGTCCCCCCGGACTAGCGGGACCCATTCGGCTGGAGACCCAGTACTTC. It translates to CASSPPGLAGPIRLETQYF. The chain links TRBV12-3 or TRBV12-4 to TRBJ2-5, with 12 bases lining up with TRBD2. V was clipped by 5 bases and J by 5 bases; unmatched bases: 18. The CDR3 extends over 19 amino acids.